Detailed here is one TCR beta chain. Its antigen is currently unknown. Time point here: cycle 4 day 1 (C4D1), after more than five weeks of nivolumab. Every patient was affected by relapse after autologous stem cell transplantation, while exposure to brentuximab vedotin was not uniform. The sample is drawn from a study of PD-1 blockade in classical Hodgkin lymphoma. Study results and limitations: Complete responders showed a baseline diversity that resembled the diversity of newly diagnosed patients.

Method: immunoSEQ multiplex PCR; TCRdb's copy keeps in-frame clones and lacks some. The repertoire has 40,000 to 50,000 clones, roughly 69% of them found once; the top ten carry around 2.4%. The CDR3 is 18 residues long. CDR1 and CDR2 (germline): MGHRA, YSYEKL. Trimming removed 4 bases from V and 0 bases from J; junction bases left unmatched: 10. This material consisted of peripheral blood mononuclear cells (PBMCs), taken before the fourth cycle of nivolumab. The source is a human donor with classical Hodgkin lymphoma. The chain links TRBV4-1 to TRBJ2-2, with 8 positions matching TRBD1. CDR3 DNA: TGCGCCAGCAGCCGCGATCTCTCAGGGGGCACGAACACCGGGGAGCTGTTTTTT. The encoded protein is CASSRDLSGGTNTGELFF.